These 22 T cell receptor beta chains were sequenced from one sample in a study of T cell repertoires in cytomegalovirus infection. Each CDR3 protein gets one entry after TCRdb re-called the reads with MiXCR. The table has 110,000 or so distinct CDR3 sequences, around 30% seen once. What these receptors recognize is not known. Sequences were derived from CD8+ T cells from cultured PBMCs, sampled from culture after CMV antigen stimulation. The receptors come from a human donor in good health (CMV status not recorded). Some clones in this sample may be carry-over from other donors' samples.

V and J are TRBV18 and TRBJ2-7; 8 bases align to TRBD2. The CDR3 consists of 14 residues. Losses at the gene ends were 7 bases for V and 0 bases for J; bases not matched to a gene: 5. Per the germline V gene, CDR1 is KGHSH and CDR2 is LQKENI. CDR3 bases: TGTGCCAGCTTTAGCGGGGAAAGCTCCTACGAGCAGTACTTC. This sequence encodes CASFSGESSYEQYF.

In its sample, this clonotype was seen many times. Here the CDR3 reads CASSLLVATNEKLFF. CDR3 nucleotide sequence: TGTGCCAGCAGTCTCCTTGTTGCAACTAATGAAAAACTGTTTTTT. The chain has TRBV6-1 and TRBJ1-4; D is ambiguous. The CDR3 totals 15 residues. Germline V CDR1 and CDR2: MNHNS, SASEGT. V was shortened by 5 bases and J by 0 bases, with 10 bases between the two germline ends.

The rearrangement joins TRBV9 to TRBJ2-1, with 7 bases matching TRBD2. The CDR3 runs to 16 residues. Looked up from germline, CDR1 is SGDLS and CDR2 is YYNGEE. V gave up 0 bases and J gave up 4 bases; unmatched junction bases: 7. CDR3 bases: TGTGCCAGCAGCGTAGCTCCGGCGGGGGAATACAATGAGCAGTTCTTC. Its protein product is CASSVAPAGEYNEQFF.

This clonotype came up a few times. The chain couples TRBV7-9 to TRBJ1-1; 7 bases line up with TRBD1. With 5 bases clipped from V and 1 base from J, the junction kept 4 bases outside the gene matches. Germline lookup yields CDR1 SEHNR and CDR2 FQNEAQ (reference sequence). The CDR3 sequence is 14 residues long. CDR3 loop: CASSGRGANTEAFF. CDR3 in DNA: TGTGCCAGCAGCGGCAGGGGGGCGAACACTGAAGCTTTCTTT.

This clonotype was detected a few times. The rearrangement links TRBV6-2 or TRBV6-3 to TRBJ2-7; 9 bases map to TRBD2. CDR3 length: 15 residues. J gave up 4 bases and V 2 bases, and 6 bases lay outside the gene matches. Germline values: CDR1 MNHEY, CDR2 SVGEGT. CDR3 residues: CASSYMASGDYEQYF. The CDR3, as DNA: TGTGCCAGCAGTTACATGGCTAGCGGGGATTACGAGCAGTACTTC.

This clonotype was observed a few times. The genes are TRBV28 and TRBJ2-3; 8 bases agree with TRBD1. CDR1 is MDHEN, CDR2 SYDVKM, per germline. J was trimmed by 0 bases and V by 7 bases; bases with no gene match: 9. This CDR3 has 16 amino acids. In DNA form, the CDR3 reads TGTGCCAGCAACCCGACAGGGGTTGCTAGCACAGATACGCAGTATTTT. Translation gives CASNPTGVASTDTQYF.

This clonotype was counted between two and nine times. The chain couples TRBV7-6 to TRBJ1-5; D possibly corresponds to TRBD1 (5 bases). CDR3 size: 15 residues. The V gene lost 5 bases and the J gene lost 4 bases, with 15 bases spanning the gap. Germline V lookup: CDR1 SGHVS, CDR2 FNYEAQ. The CDR3 reads CASSVGLGGNQPQHF. CDR3 sequence (DNA): TGTGCCAGCAGCGTTGGCCTTGGGGGAAATCAGCCCCAGCATTTT.

This clonotype has just a few counts. The J gene is TRBJ2-1, the V gene TRBV7-9, with 7 bases that match TRBD2. The trim removed 9 bases at V and 9 bases at J, leaving 14 bases unmatched. The CDR3 has 14 residues. Germline CDR1 reads SEHNR; CDR2 reads FQNEAQ (reference sequence). Here the CDR3 reads CASPPYSTGGEQFF. DNA of the CDR3: TGTGCCAGTCCTCCATATTCCACGGGAGGTGAGCAGTTCTTC.

This clonotype was seen once. V usage is TRBV5-4 and J usage is TRBJ2-7, with D hard to call. The V gene's germline CDR1 is SGHNT and CDR2 YYREEE (reference sequence). This CDR3 comprises 15 residues. V lost 2 bases to trimming and J lost 7 bases, with 19 bases between them. Written as DNA, the CDR3 is TGTGCCAGCAGCTTTTTTGGCGGTCCCACCTCGGAGCAGTACTTC. Translating gives CASSFFGGPTSEQYF.

The V and J genes are TRBV4-1 and TRBJ1-4; 7 bases agree with TRBD1. There are 17 residues in the CDR3. CDR1 and CDR2 (germline): MGHRA, YSYEKL. The J segment lost 4 bases and the V segment lost 5 bases, leaving 13 bases of the junction unmatched. The CDR3 DNA reads as TGCGCCAGCAGCGGGCGGAGGGGGCTCAGTGGTAATGAAAAACTGTTTTTT. It is translated as CASSGRRGLSGNEKLFF.

The chain couples TRBV7-2 to TRBJ1-1; the D gene is possibly TRBD1 (5 bases). Germline CDR1 and CDR2: SGHTA and FQGNSA. The CDR3 sequence is 14 residues long. Between the trimmed V and J ends, which lost 3 bases and 0 bases, there was a span of 8 bases. DNA of the CDR3: TGTGCCAGCAGCTTGGCCAGGGTGAACACTGAAGCTTTCTTT. Its protein product is CASSLARVNTEAFF. The variable domain in full, with the rest retrieved from reference TRBV7-2 and TRBJ1-1, is GAGVSQSPSNKVTEKGKDVELRCDPISGHTALYWYRQSLGQGLEFLIYFQGNSAPDKSGLPSDRFSAERTGGSVSTLTIQRTQQEDSAVYLCASSLARVNTEAFFGQGTRLTVV.

There are a few counts of this clonotype. The rearrangement uses TRBV6-5 and TRBJ1-2; 10 bases line up with TRBD1. This CDR3 region has 16 residues. Germline CDR1 is MNHEY and CDR2 is SVGAGI. J gave up 2 bases and V 6 bases, and 9 bases lay outside the gene matches. The CDR3 protein is CASSDLGTGENYGYTF. In DNA, the CDR3 is TGTGCCAGCAGCGATTTAGGGACAGGGGAAAACTATGGCTACACCTTC.

The chain is built from TRBV20-1 and TRBJ2-1; weak D call: TRBD2 (7 bases). Germline V lookup: CDR1 DFQATT, CDR2 SNEGSKA (reference sequence). Trimming took off 4 bases at V and 10 bases at J, with 26 bases between the two ends. CDR3 length: 16 residues. The CDR3 loop reads CSAIESGGPTGEEQFF. The CDR3 nucleotides are TGCAGTGCTATAGAGTCGGGGGGCCCTACGGGGGAGGAGCAGTTCTTC.

This clonotype occurred many times. The CDR3 sequence: CASSLDDSGYNGELFF. For the CDR3, the DNA is TGTGCCAGCAGCTTAGATGATAGCGGGTATAACGGGGAGCTGTTTTTT. This chain uses TRBV7-6 with TRBJ2-2; 7 bases line up with TRBD2. CDR3 size: 16 residues. CDR1 and CDR2 (germline): SGHVS, FNYEAQ. Trimming at V came to 1 base and at J to 7 bases, leaving 9 bases not matched to a gene.

This clonotype was recorded a few times. The chain has TRBV4-1 and TRBJ2-7, with D possibly matching TRBD1 (6 bases). With 6 bases removed from V and 2 bases from J, the gap between germline ends came to 17 bases. Germline V gene sequence: CDR1 MGHRA, CDR2 YSYEKL. This CDR3 contains 15 residues. The CDR3: CASSKTAQGPYEQYF. The CDR3 DNA sequence: TGCGCCAGCAGTAAGACGGCACAGGGTCCCTACGAGCAGTACTTC.

The rearrangement joins TRBV6-1 to TRBJ1-5, with 7 bases identical to TRBD1. The germline V gene encodes CDR1 MNHNS and CDR2 SASEGT. The V gene end was trimmed by 6 bases and the J gene end by 3 bases; junction bases not matched to a gene: 5. The CDR3 is 14 residues long. The CDR3 sequence is CASRDRQNNQPQHF. The CDR3 DNA follows: TGTGCCAGCAGGGACAGGCAGAACAATCAGCCCCAGCATTTT.

The CDR3 loop is CASSEYDTVLTYNEQFF. The DNA for the CDR3 is TGTGCCAGCAGTGAATACGACACCGTATTAACCTACAATGAGCAGTTCTTC. This rearrangement joins TRBV6-1 to TRBJ2-1; D call uncertain. Germline V lookup: CDR1 MNHNS, CDR2 SASEGT. Deletions cut 2 bases from V and 2 bases from J, with 16 bases between. The CDR3 covers 17 residues.

This chain joins TRBV28 and TRBJ2-5; D perhaps matches TRBD2 (5 bases). CDR3 length: 14 residues. The germline CDR1 and CDR2 sequences are MDHEN and SYDVKM. Trimming stripped 5 bases from V and 0 bases from J, with 10 bases between. The CDR3 sequence: CASSPDLYQETQYF. Written as DNA, the CDR3 is TGTGCCAGCAGTCCGGACTTGTACCAAGAGACCCAGTACTTC.

The CDR3 here is CASSIPGQGSYGYTF. The DNA for the CDR3 is TGTGCCAGCAGTATACCGGGACAGGGTTCCTATGGCTACACCTTC. The chain recombines TRBV6-1 with TRBJ1-2, with 9 bases aligning to TRBD1. This CDR3 is 15 amino acids long. CDR1 MNHNS and CDR2 SASEGT come from the germline V gene. After removal of 5 bases from V and 4 bases from J, the junction contained 8 bases not matched to a gene.

The gene calls are TRBV15 and TRBJ2-7; no clear D. The CDR3 is made up of 13 amino acids. With 5 bases removed from V and 4 bases from J, the gap between germline ends came to 12 bases. Germline assignment: CDR1 LNHNV and CDR2 YYDKDF (reference sequence). Here the CDR3 reads CATSARGDYEQYF. The DNA for the CDR3 is TGTGCCACCAGCGCACGCGGCGATTACGAGCAGTACTTC.

The chain has TRBV12-3 or TRBV12-4 and TRBJ2-5; no firm D call. Deletions cut 8 bases from V and 5 bases from J, with 9 bases between. The CDR3 loop spans 11 amino acids. The CDR3 DNA reads TGTGCCAGCGCAAACCCGGAGACCCAGTACTTC. This sequence encodes CASANPETQYF.

The V and J genes are TRBV20-1 and TRBJ2-7; the match to TRBD2 covers 12 bases. This CDR3 spans 17 amino acids. CDR1 DFQATT and CDR2 SNEGSKA come from the germline V gene (reference sequence). The junction had 17 bases not matched to a gene; V was cut back by 4 bases and J by 7 bases. In nucleotides, the CDR3 is TGCAGTGCTAACCTACGACTAGCGGGGGCCCCGCGGGGGGAGCAGTACTTC. This translates into CSANLRLAGAPRGEQYF.